Following are 9 T cell receptor beta chains from one sample sequenced in a study of cytomegalovirus exposure and HLA in healthy donors. Vbeta (60) and Jbeta (13) primers were used in the PCR. Clones were read by immunoSEQ multiplex PCR, and TCRdb kept only the in-frame ones, dropping some. The sample consists of roughly 150,000 clones, almost 80% of them appearing once. Sequencing was done on a sample of PBMCs. Source of these receptors: a woman aged 25 to 39 in good health and CMV-seronegative.

This clone came up a few times. The rearrangement links TRBV30 to TRBJ2-5, with D possibly matching TRBD1 (7 bases). The CDR3 extends over 15 amino acids. The germline V gene encodes CDR1 GTSNPN and CDR2 SVGIG (reference sequence). Trimming shortened V by 1 base and J by 4 bases, and 16 bases separated the two germline ends. CDR3 bases: TGTGCCTGGAGTGGACAGGGAGGAAGGACAGAGACCCAGTACTTC. Translating it yields CAWSGQGGRTETQYF.

The chain has TRBV4-2 and TRBJ1-3; D is uncertain. Germline-derived CDR1 and CDR2 are LGHNA and YNFKEQ. Trimming stripped 0 bases from V and 2 bases from J, with 5 bases between. The CDR3 spans 14 residues. The chain's CDR3 is CASSQDVTGNTIYF. In DNA, the CDR3 is TGTGCCAGCAGCCAAGATGTCACTGGAAACACCATATATTTT.

This clone was seen once. The chain couples TRBV7-2 to TRBJ2-7; TRBD1 matches 10 bases. Trimming cost V 5 bases and J 3 bases; bases outside gene matches: 10. Per germline, CDR1 SGHTA and CDR2 FQGNSA. The CDR3 is 16 residues long. CDR3 nucleotide sequence: TGTGCCAGCAGCGAAGCCGGGACAGGGGTCTACTACGAGCAGTACTTC. Translated, it gives CASSEAGTGVYYEQYF.

V usage is TRBV2 and J usage is TRBJ2-3, with TRBD2 matching 7 bases. CDR1 and CDR2 (germline): SNHLY, FYNNEI. CDR3 length: 16 amino acids. V was pared by 6 bases and J by 2 bases, with 11 bases of the junction left unmatched. The CDR3: CASRAGPTHYTDTQYF. In DNA form, the CDR3 reads TGTGCCAGCAGAGCGGGGCCGACTCACTACACAGATACGCAGTATTTT.

CDR3 amino acids: CSVGGAGGVNTEAFF. In nucleotides, the CDR3 is TGCAGCGTTGGAGGGGCAGGGGGTGTCAACACTGAAGCTTTCTTT. This chain links TRBV29-1 with TRBJ1-1, with 7 bases identical to TRBD1. J gave up 2 bases and V 4 bases, and 10 bases lay outside the gene matches. Germline V gene lookup returns CDR1 SQVTM and CDR2 ANQGSEA. This CDR3 spans 15 amino acids.

The V call is TRBV30, the J call TRBJ1-5, with D possibly being TRBD1 (5 bases). Germline V CDR1 and CDR2: GTSNPN, SVGIG (reference sequence). The V and J ends lost 2 bases and 0 bases respectively, with 14 bases between them. The CDR3 is 16 residues long. In nucleotides, the CDR3 is TGTGCCTGGAGTCACCGACAGACTTTTAGCAATCAGCCCCAGCATTTT. This gives the protein CAWSHRQTFSNQPQHF.

J is TRBJ1-2 and V is TRBV29-1; 9 bases are a match to TRBD1. This CDR3 contains 14 residues. The germline CDR1 and CDR2 sequences are SQVTM and ANQGSEA. J was trimmed by 3 bases and V by 1 base; bases with no gene match: 3. The CDR3 nucleotides read TGCAGCGTTGAAGGAGGGACAGGGCACTATGGCTACACCTTC. Encoded protein: CSVEGGTGHYGYTF.

The V gene is TRBV7-3, the J gene TRBJ2-5, with 7 bases that match TRBD2. The V gene's germline CDR1 is SGHTA and CDR2 FQGTGA. Losses at the gene ends were 5 bases for V and 1 base for J; bases not matched to a gene: 4. The CDR3 contains 14 residues. The CDR3 nucleotides read TGTGCCAGCAGCCCCAGCGGGGCCCAAGAGACCCAGTACTTC. It specifies CASSPSGAQETQYF. The full variable domain, with the rest looked up from reference TRBV7-3 and TRBJ2-5, is GAGVSQTPSNKVTEKGKYVELRCDPISGHTALYWYRQSLGQGPEFLIYFQGTGAADDSGLPNDRFFAVRPEGSVSTLKIQRTERGDSAVYLCASSPSGAQETQYFGPGTRLLVL.

This clone was seen once. The chain uses TRBV6-5 and TRBJ2-1, with 7 bases identical to TRBD1. The CDR3 loop spans 15 amino acids. Unmatched junction bases numbered 11, after V lost 5 bases and J lost 7 bases. CDR1 and CDR2 (germline): MNHEY, SVGAGI. The CDR3 sequence is CASSMRTGLLNEQFF. CDR3 coding DNA: TGTGCCAGCAGTATGAGGACAGGACTTCTTAATGAGCAGTTCTTC.